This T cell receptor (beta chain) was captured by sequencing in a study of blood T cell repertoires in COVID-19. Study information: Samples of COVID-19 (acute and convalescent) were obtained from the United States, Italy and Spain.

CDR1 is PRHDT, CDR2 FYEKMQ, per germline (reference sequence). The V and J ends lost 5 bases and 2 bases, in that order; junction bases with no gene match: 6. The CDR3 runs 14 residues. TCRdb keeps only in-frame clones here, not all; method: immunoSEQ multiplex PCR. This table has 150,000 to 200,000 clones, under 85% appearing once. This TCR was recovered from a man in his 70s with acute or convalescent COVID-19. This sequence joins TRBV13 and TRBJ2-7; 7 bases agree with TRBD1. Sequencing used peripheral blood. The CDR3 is CASSVGQSAYEQYF. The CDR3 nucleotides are TGTGCCAGCAGCGTGGGACAGAGCGCCTACGAGCAGTACTTC.